This TCR beta chain was identified in a study of blood T cell repertoires in COVID-19. Study-wide background: Samples came from the United States, Italy and Spain, spanning acute and convalescent COVID-19.

The CDR3 is made up of 12 amino acids. Germline-derived CDR1 and CDR2 are MDHEN and SYDVKM. In the case of this clone: One end of the junction varies from germline; a read error may be responsible.

Method: immunoSEQ multiplex PCR; TCRdb's copy keeps in-frame clones and lacks some. The sample yields some 200,000 clones, around 90% seen once. This clonotype was sampled from a man aged 40-55 years with active or convalescent COVID-19. The sample taken for sequencing was peripheral blood. The rearrangement links TRBV28 to TRBJ2-7, with 7 bases lining up with TRBD1. The CDR3 bases are TGTGCCAGCAGTCCACCCGGGGCCAGGGGGACCTTC. The encoded protein is CASSPPGARGTF.